This T cell receptor (beta chain) was profiled in a study of PD-L1 blockade in urothelial cancer. This CDR3 is 16 amino acids long. Trimming removed 2 bases from V and 5 bases from J; junction bases left unmatched: 8. In germline, CDR1 is LNHNV, CDR2 YYDKDF (reference sequence). Data came from immunoSEQ multiplex PCR; TCRdb stores just in-frame clones and leaves some out. The repertoire holds under 120,000 clones, with over 75% as singletons. The gene calls are TRBV15 and TRBJ2-5; the match to TRBD2 covers 10 bases. The specimen comprised PBMCs, sampled around atezolizumab (anti-PD-L1) treatment. This clonotype was obtained from a man aged 45 to 65 with urothelial cancer. CDR3 DNA sequence: TGTGCCACCAGCAGAACTATAGCGGGAGGTGGTGAGACCCAGTACTTC. It yields the protein CATSRTIAGGGETQYF.